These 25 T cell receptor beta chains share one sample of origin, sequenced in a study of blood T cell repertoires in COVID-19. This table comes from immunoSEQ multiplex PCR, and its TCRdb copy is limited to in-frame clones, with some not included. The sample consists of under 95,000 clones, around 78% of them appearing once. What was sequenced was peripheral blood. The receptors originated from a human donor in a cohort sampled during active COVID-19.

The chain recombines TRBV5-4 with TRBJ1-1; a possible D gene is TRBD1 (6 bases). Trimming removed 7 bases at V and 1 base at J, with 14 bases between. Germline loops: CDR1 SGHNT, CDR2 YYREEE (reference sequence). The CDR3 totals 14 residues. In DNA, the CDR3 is TGTGCCAGCTCCACCAGGGGACCGAACACTGAAGCTTTCTTT. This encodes CASSTRGPNTEAFF.

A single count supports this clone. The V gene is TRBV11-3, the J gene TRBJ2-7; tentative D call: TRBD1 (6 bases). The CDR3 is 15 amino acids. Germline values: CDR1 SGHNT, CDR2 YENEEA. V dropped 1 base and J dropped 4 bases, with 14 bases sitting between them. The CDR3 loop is CASSLGNREPYEQYF. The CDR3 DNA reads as TGTGCCAGCAGCTTAGGGAACAGGGAACCTTACGAGCAGTACTTC.

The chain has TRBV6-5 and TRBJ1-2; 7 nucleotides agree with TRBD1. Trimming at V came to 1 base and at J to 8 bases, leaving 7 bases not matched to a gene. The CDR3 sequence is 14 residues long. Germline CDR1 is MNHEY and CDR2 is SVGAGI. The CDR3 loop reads CASSYLDRRGGYTF. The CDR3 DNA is TGTGCCAGCAGTTACTTGGACAGGCGTGGCGGCTACACCTTC.

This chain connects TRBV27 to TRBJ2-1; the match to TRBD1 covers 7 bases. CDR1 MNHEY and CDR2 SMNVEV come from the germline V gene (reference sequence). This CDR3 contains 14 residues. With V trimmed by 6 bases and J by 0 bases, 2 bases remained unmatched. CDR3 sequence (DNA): TGTGCCAGCAGGAACAGGGGCTCCTACAATGAGCAGTTCTTC. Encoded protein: CASRNRGSYNEQFF.

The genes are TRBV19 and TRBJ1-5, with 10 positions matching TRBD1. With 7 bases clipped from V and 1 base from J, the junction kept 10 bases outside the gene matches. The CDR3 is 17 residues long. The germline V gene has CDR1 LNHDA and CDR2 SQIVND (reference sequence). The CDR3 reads CASNLYPGQGSNQPQHF. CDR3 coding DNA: TGTGCCAGTAACCTCTACCCGGGACAGGGGAGCAATCAGCCCCAGCATTTT.

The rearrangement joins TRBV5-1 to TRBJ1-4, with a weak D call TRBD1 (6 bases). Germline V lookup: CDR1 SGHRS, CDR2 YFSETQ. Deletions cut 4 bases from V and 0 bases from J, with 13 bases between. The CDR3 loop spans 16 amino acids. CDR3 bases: TGCGCCAGCAGCGGAGGACAGTTACCAACTAATGAAAAACTGTTTTTT. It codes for CASSGGQLPTNEKLFF.

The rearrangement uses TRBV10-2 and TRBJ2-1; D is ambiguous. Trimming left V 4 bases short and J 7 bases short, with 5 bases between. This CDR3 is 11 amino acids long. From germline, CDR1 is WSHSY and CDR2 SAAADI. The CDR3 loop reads CASSAVNEQFF. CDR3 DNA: TGCGCCAGCAGTGCTGTGAATGAGCAGTTCTTC.

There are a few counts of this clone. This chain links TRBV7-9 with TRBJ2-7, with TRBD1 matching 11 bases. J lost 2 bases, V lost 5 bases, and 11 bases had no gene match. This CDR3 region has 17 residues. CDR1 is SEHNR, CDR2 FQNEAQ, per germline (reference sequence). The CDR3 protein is CASSPRIGTGGTYEQYF. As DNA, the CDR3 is TGTGCCAGCAGCCCCCGCATAGGGACAGGGGGGACCTACGAGCAGTACTTC.

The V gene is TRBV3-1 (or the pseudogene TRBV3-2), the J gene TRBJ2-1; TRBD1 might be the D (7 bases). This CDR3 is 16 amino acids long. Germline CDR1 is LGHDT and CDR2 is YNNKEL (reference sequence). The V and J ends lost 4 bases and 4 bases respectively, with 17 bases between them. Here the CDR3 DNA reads TGTGCCAGCAGCCGAGAAGACAGGGCGGGATACAATGAGCAGTTCTTC. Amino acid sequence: CASSREDRAGYNEQFF.

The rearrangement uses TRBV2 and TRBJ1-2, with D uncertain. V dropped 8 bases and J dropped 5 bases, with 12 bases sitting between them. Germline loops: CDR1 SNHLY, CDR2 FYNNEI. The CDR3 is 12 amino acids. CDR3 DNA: TGTGCCAGCGATACAGACGAGTATGGCTACACCTTC. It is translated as CASDTDEYGYTF.

The CDR3 bases are TGTGCCAGCAGCTTAGTTCCGGCAGGGGAGGGCTCACCCCTCCACTTT. Amino acid sequence: CASSLVPAGEGSPLHF. The chain has TRBV7-2 and TRBJ1-6; possibly TRBD1 for D (6 bases). This CDR3 region has 16 residues. Germline V gene sequence: CDR1 SGHTA, CDR2 FQGNSA. Trimming stripped 1 base from V and 10 bases from J, with 17 bases between.

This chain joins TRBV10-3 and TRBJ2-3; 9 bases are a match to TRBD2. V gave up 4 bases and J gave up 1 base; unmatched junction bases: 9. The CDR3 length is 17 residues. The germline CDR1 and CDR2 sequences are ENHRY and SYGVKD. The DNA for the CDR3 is TGTGCCATCAGTGGGGCGGGAGGGTTGGCTGGCACAGATACGCAGTATTTT. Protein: CAISGAGGLAGTDTQYF.

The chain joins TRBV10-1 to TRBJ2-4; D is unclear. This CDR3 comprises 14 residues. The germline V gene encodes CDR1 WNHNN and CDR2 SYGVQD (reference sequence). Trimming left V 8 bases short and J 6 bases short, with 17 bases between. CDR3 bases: TGCGCCAGCTCGAATAGCCGGGTAGGAAACATTCAGTACTTC. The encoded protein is CASSNSRVGNIQYF.

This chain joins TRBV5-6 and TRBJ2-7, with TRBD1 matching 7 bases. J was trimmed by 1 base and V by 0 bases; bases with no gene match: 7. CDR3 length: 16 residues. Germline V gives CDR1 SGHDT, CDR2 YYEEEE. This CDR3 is CASSLGQGLTSYEQYF. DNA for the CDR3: TGTGCCAGCAGCTTGGGACAGGGATTAACTTCCTACGAGCAGTACTTC. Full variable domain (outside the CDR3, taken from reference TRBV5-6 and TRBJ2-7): DAGVTQSPTHLIKTRGQQVTLRCSPKSGHDTVSWYQQALGQGPQFIFQYYEEEERQRGNFPDRFSGHQFPNYSSELNVNALLLGDSALYLCASSLGQGLTSYEQYFGPGTRLTVT.

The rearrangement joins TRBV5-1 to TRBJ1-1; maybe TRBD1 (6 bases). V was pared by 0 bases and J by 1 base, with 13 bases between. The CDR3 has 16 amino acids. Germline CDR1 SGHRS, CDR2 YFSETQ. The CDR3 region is CASSLEWGGSNTEAFF. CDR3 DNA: TGCGCCAGCAGCTTGGAATGGGGGGGCTCGAACACTGAAGCTTTCTTT.

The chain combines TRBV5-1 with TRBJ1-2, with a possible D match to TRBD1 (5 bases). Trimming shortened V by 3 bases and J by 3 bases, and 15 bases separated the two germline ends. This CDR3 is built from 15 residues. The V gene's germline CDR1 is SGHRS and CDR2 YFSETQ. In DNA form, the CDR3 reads TGCGCCAGCAGCTCCCGCCTTGGGGGGGACTATGGCTACACCTTC. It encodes CASSSRLGGDYGYTF.

This chain's CDR3 is CASSLEPESEAFF. As DNA, the CDR3 is TGTGCCAGCAGCTTAGAGCCGGAGTCTGAAGCTTTCTTT. This chain uses TRBV11-3 with TRBJ1-1; no clear D. The V gene lost 0 bases and the J gene lost 6 bases, with 8 bases spanning the gap. Per germline, CDR1 SGHNT and CDR2 YENEEA. This CDR3 spans 13 amino acids.

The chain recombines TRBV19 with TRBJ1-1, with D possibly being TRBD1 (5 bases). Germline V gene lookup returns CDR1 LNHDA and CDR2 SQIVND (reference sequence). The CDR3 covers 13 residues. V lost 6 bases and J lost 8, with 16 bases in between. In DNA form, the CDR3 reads TGTGCCAGTAGCCTCGGGGGTGGCGCGGAAGCTTTCTTT. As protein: CASSLGGGAEAFF.

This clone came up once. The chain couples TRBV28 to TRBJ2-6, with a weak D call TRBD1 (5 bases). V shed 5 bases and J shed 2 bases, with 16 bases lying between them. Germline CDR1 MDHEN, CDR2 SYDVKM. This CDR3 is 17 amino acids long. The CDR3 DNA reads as TGTGCCAGCAGTCTCGGAGCAGGGTCCCCTGGGGCCAACGTCCTGACTTTC. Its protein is CASSLGAGSPGANVLTF.

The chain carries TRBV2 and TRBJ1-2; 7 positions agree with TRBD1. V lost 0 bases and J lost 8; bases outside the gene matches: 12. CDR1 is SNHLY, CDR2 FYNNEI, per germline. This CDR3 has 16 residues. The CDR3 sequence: CASSEALRTGILGYTF. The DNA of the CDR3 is TGTGCCAGCAGTGAAGCGCTCCGGACAGGAATTTTGGGCTACACCTTC.

The CDR3 loop reads CASSGQGQETSEQYF. CDR3 in DNA: TGTGCCAGCAGCGGACAAGGACAAGAAACGTCCGAGCAGTACTTC. This chain links TRBV9 with TRBJ2-7; weak D call: TRBD1 (5 bases). Germline V gene sequence: CDR1 SGDLS, CDR2 YYNGEE. CDR3 length: 15 residues. Trimming took off 3 bases at V and 6 bases at J, with 19 bases between the two ends. Full variable domain (rest looked up from reference TRBV9 and TRBJ2-7): DSGVTQTPKHLITATGQRVTLRCSPRSGDLSVYWYQQSLDQGLQFLIQYYNGEERAKGNILERFSAQQFPDLHSELNLSSLELGDSALYFCASSGQGQETSEQYFGPGTRLTVT.

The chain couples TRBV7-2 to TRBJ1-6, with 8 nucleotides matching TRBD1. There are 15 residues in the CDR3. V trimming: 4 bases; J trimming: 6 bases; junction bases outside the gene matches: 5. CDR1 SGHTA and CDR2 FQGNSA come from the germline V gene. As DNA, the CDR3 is TGTGCCAGCAGCTGGTCAGGGGGCGTTAATTCACCCCTCCACTTT. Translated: CASSWSGGVNSPLHF. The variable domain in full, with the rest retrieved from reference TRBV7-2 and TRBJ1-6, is GAGVSQSPSNKVTEKGKDVELRCDPISGHTALYWYRQSLGQGLEFLIYFQGNSAPDKSGLPSDRFSAERTGGSVSTLTIQRTQQEDSAVYLCASSWSGGVNSPLHFGNGTRLTVT.

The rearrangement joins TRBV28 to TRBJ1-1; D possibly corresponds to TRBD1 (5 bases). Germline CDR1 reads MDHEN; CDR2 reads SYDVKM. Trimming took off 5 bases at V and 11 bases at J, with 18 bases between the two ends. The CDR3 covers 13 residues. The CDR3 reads CASSPSFRQGAFF. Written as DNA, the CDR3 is TGTGCCAGCAGTCCTTCCTTTCGGCAGGGCGCTTTCTTT.

CDR3 in DNA: TGTGCCAGCAGTATTCGCGGACTAGCGCTAAACCATGAGCAGTTCTTC. Amino acids: CASSIRGLALNHEQFF. V gene TRBV2 combines with J gene TRBJ2-1; 9 nucleotides match TRBD2. Germline V gene lookup returns CDR1 SNHLY and CDR2 FYNNEI. J lost 8 bases, V lost 5 bases, and 13 bases had no gene match. The CDR3 is 16 residues long.

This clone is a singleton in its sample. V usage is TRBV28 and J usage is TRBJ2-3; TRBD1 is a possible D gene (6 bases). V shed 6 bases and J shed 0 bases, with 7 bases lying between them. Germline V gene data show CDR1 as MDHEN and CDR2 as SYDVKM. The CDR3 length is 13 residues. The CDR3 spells CASRDSSTDTQYF. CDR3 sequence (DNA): TGTGCCAGCAGGGACAGCAGCACAGATACGCAGTATTTT.